These 9 T cell receptor beta chains were all obtained from the same sample, sequenced in a study of human T cells and chemical hapten exposure. TCRdb redid the calling of the RACE reads with MiXCR, one entry per CDR3 protein. This sample has 27,000 or so distinct CDR3 sequences, with 5.5% to 6.5% found just once. As to time point: patch test 3, about 24 weeks after DPC sensitization. Treatment reported: therapeutic diphenylcyclopropenone sensitization with weekly scalp DPC. Sequences were derived from whole blood, sampled in connection with sensitization to the hapten diphenylcyclopropenone (DPC). These receptors originate from a man aged 25-45 years with alopecia areata. Some clones in this sample may be carry-over from other donors' samples.

This clonotype occurred many times. CDR3 residues: CASSPPGLAGVREQYF. CDR3 in DNA: TGTGCCAGCAGCCCTCCGGGACTAGCGGGGGTGCGGGAGCAGTACTTC. This chain links TRBV7-2 with TRBJ2-7; 14 bases are shared with TRBD2. CDR1 is SGHTA and CDR2 is FQGNSA in the germline V gene. With V trimmed by 5 bases and J by 7 bases, 10 bases remained unmatched. The length of the CDR3 is 16 residues.

In its sample, this clonotype was seen many times. J is TRBJ2-1 and V is TRBV12-3 or TRBV12-4; possibly TRBD1 for D (6 bases). The V end was cut by 5 bases, the J end by 10 bases, with 21 bases between. This CDR3 spans 15 amino acids. CDR3: CASSPTLGAPEEQFF. DNA of the CDR3: TGTGCCAGCAGTCCTACCTTGGGGGCTCCCGAGGAGCAGTTCTTC.

This clonotype was seen at least ten times. The genes are TRBV12-3 or TRBV12-4 and TRBJ2-2, with 11 bases matching TRBD2. Trimming at V came to 4 bases and at J to 1 base, leaving 2 bases not matched to a gene. The CDR3 has 16 amino acids. CDR3 coding DNA: TGTGCCAGCAGTTCCCTAGCGGGGGGGAACACCGGGGAGCTGTTTTTT. It encodes CASSSLAGGNTGELFF.

This clonotype was counted many times. The rearrangement links TRBV4-3 to TRBJ2-7; 10 bases are shared with TRBD1. This CDR3 contains 14 residues. Germline V lookup: CDR1 LGHNA, CDR2 YSLEER. Trimming removed 0 bases from V and 5 bases from J; junction bases left unmatched: 1. CDR3: CASSQDGTGDEQYF. CDR3 DNA sequence: TGCGCCAGCAGCCAAGATGGGACAGGGGACGAGCAGTACTTC.

The table lists this clonotype with many counts. CDR3 DNA: TGTGCCAGCAGTTACGCGGGAGAGGTTTCCGGGAATGAGCAGTTCTTC. Translation gives CASSYAGEVSGNEQFF. V is TRBV6-2 or TRBV6-3 and J is TRBJ2-1; 7 bases map to TRBD2. CDR1 MNHEY and CDR2 SVGEGT come from the germline V gene. With 2 bases clipped from V and 7 bases from J, the junction kept 11 bases outside the gene matches. The CDR3 is 16 amino acids.

Ten or more counts support this clonotype. The chain uses TRBV14 and TRBJ1-2, with D uncertain. Per germline, CDR1 SGHDN and CDR2 FVKESK. V lost 3 bases to trimming and J lost 5 bases, with 4 bases between them. The CDR3 spans 11 residues. This CDR3 reads CASSQDYGYTF. For the CDR3, the DNA is TGTGCCAGCAGCCAGGATTATGGCTACACCTTC.

In this sample, this clonotype turned up many times. The V call is TRBV20-1, the J call TRBJ2-5; possibly TRBD2 for D (6 bases). V lost 0 bases and J 4 bases, leaving 6 bases between the germline ends. CDR3 size: 12 residues. Germline V gene lookup returns CDR1 DFQATT and CDR2 SNEGSKA (reference sequence). CDR3 sequence: CSARERGETQYF. The DNA for the CDR3 is TGCAGTGCTAGAGAGCGGGGAGAGACCCAGTACTTC.

This clonotype was observed many times. The chain employs TRBV7-9 and TRBJ1-1; D not certain. Germline V gene sequence: CDR1 SEHNR, CDR2 FQNEAQ (reference sequence). This CDR3 is 11 amino acids long. With 5 bases removed from V and 3 bases from J, the gap between germline ends came to 4 bases. CDR3 bases: TGTGCCAGCAGCCCGGACACTGAAGCTTTCTTT. Its translation: CASSPDTEAFF.

J is TRBJ2-7 and V is TRBV12-3 or TRBV12-4; D is unresolved. This CDR3 has 14 residues. Between the trimmed V and J ends, which lost 2 bases and 0 bases, there was a span of 8 bases. CDR3 residues: CASSLRRTSYEQYF. The CDR3 coding sequence is TGTGCCAGCAGTTTAAGGCGGACCTCCTACGAGCAGTACTTC.